This T cell receptor (beta chain) was recorded in a study of T cells in Graves' hyperthyroidism and ophthalmopathy. Germline lookup yields CDR1 SEHNR and CDR2 FQNEAQ (reference sequence). V lost 2 bases, J lost 6 bases, and 16 bases lay in between. There are 15 residues in the CDR3. Template material for amplifying TCR beta CDR3 regions consisted of RNA transcripts. HTBI primers were the set used in a first-round RT-PCR of the TCR CDR3. TCRdb reanalysed the multiplex PCR reads using MiXCR and keeps one entry per CDR3 protein. The sample holds about 640,000 distinct CDR3 sequences; around 21% are singletons and the top ten take approximately 30%. There are a few counts of this clonotype.

The source of this sequence is a man aged 25 to 40 with Graves' ophthalmopathy. The chain employs TRBV7-9 and TRBJ1-2; D is undetermined. Sample: blood. CDR3 sequence reads: CASSLSDTVLHGYTF. The CDR3 nucleotides are TGTGCCAGCAGCTTATCCGACACCGTCCTCCATGGCTACACCTTC. Based on the CDR3 plus reference TRBV7-9 and TRBJ1-2, the full variable domain is DTGVSQNPRHKITKRGQNVTFRCDPISEHNRLYWYRQTLGQGPEFLTYFQNEAQLEKSRLLSDRFSAERPKGSFSTLEIQRTEQGDSAMYLCASSLSDTVLHGYTFGSGTRLTVV.